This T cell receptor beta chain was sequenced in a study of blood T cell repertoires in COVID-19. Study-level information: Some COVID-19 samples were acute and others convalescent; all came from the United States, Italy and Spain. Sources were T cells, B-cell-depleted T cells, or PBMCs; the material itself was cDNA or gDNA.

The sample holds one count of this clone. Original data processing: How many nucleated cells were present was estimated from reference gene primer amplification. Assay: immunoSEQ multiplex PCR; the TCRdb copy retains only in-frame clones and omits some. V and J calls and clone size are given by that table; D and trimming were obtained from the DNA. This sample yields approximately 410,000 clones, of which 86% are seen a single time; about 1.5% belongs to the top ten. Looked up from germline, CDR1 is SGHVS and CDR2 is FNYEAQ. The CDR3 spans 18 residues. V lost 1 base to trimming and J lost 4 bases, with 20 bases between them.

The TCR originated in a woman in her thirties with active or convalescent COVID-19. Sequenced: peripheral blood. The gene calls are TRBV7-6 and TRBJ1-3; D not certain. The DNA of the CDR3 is TGTGCCAGCAGCTTAGTAGGATCCGGCTTGACTGGGGGAAACACCATATATTTT. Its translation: CASSLVGSGLTGGNTIYF.